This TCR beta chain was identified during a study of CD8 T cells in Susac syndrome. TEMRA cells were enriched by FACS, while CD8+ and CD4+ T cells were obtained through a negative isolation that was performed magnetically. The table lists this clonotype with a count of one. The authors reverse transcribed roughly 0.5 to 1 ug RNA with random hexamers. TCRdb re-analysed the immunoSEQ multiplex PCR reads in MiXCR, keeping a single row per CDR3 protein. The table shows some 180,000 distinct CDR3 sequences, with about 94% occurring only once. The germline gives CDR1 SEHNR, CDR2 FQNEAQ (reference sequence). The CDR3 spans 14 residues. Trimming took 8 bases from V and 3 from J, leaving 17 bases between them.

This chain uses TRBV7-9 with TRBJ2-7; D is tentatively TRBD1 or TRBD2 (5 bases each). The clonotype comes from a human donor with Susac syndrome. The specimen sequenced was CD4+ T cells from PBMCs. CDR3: CASAPGTSSYEQYF. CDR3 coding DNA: TGTGCCAGCGCCCCCGGGACGTCCAGCTACGAGCAGTACTTC.